Listed below are T cell receptor beta chains from one sample, sequenced in a study of cytotoxic CD8 clonotypes in ibrutinib-treated CLL. Clones were sequenced by immunoSEQ multiplex PCR, and TCRdb holds only the in-frame ones, with some missing. The sample consists of tens of thousands of clones, roughly 80% of them appearing once. The sample here was PBMCs, taken after 24 months of ibrutinib treatment. The receptors stem from a human donor with chronic lymphocytic leukemia. The CDR3 runs from the conserved cysteine through the conserved F or W. Each record gives: D gene, J gene, V gene, clone size, CDR3 DNA, CDR3 protein. The D gene is left open where the match is weak. Not all rows give a size; the values are once, few, many and, for expanded clones, a class.

>.|TRBJ1-2|TRBV5-4|.
TGTGCCAGCAGCTTGGGGTCCGGTGAGGGCTATGGCTACACCTTC
CASSLGSGEGYGYTF
>TRBD1|TRBJ1-1|TRBV19|.
TGTGCCAGTAGTCTCAAGGGACAGGGGAACACTGAAGCTTTCTTT
CASSLKGQGNTEAFF
>.|TRBJ1-4|TRBV20-1|.
TGCAGTGCTAGAGCCAATGAAAAACTGTTTTTT
CSARANEKLFF
>.|TRBJ2-3|TRBV7-2|.
TGTGCCAGCAGCTTAGTGACGGGGAGCGCAGATACGCAGTATTTT
CASSLVTGSADTQYF
>TRBD1|TRBJ2-3|TRBV27|.
TGTGCCAGCAGTTTGAAACCGGGACAGGGCAAGACAGATACGCAGTATTTT
CASSLKPGQGKTDTQYF
>.|TRBJ1-2|TRBV15|.
TGTGCCACCAGCAGAGATGTGAGGCCCACCGCACGGGGCTACACCTTC
CATSRDVRPTARGYTF
>.|TRBJ2-7|TRBV5-5|.
TGTGCCAGCAGCCATCCAGGTTACGACGAGCAGTACTTC
CASSHPGYDEQYF
>.|TRBJ2-1|TRBV7-9|.
TGTGCCAGCAGCGCTTTAGTGGGCTCCTACAATGAGCAGTTCTTC
CASSALVGSYNEQFF
>TRBD2|TRBJ2-1|TRBV7-6|.
TGTGCCAGCAGCTTAGTAGGACTAGCGGTAGACCACAATGAGCAGTTCTTC
CASSLVGLAVDHNEQFF
>TRBD1|TRBJ2-1|TRBV4-1|.
TGCGCCAGCAGCCAGAGTGTTGGGACAGGGAATTATGAGCAGTTCTTC
CASSQSVGTGNYEQFF
>TRBD2|TRBJ2-3|TRBV7-9|once
TGTGCCAGCAGCCCCCGGCCTAGCGGGAGCACAGATACGCAGTATTTT
CASSPRPSGSTDTQYF
>.|TRBJ1-5|TRBV9|.
TGTGCCAGCAGCGTAGTGATGAGGACATTTAGCAATCAGCCCCAGCATTTT
CASSVVMRTFSNQPQHF
>.|TRBJ2-1|TRBV11-2|once
TGTGCCAGCAGCTTCACAGGGTACTCCTACAATGAGCAGTTCTTC
CASSFTGYSYNEQFF
>TRBD1|TRBJ1-2|TRBV7-3|.
TGTGCCAGCAGCCTCGACAGGGACTATGGCTACACCTTC
CASSLDRDYGYTF
>TRBD1|TRBJ2-7|TRBV18|.
TGTGCCAGCTCATTCGGACAGGGGGCCTCCGAGCAGTACTTC
CASSFGQGASEQYF
>.|TRBJ1-2|TRBV7-8|.
TGTGCCAGCAGCTTAGTTCATAGGCAAACAAGGTCTTTTGGCTACACCTTC
CASSLVHRQTRSFGYTF
>TRBD1|TRBJ2-7|TRBV7-9|once
TGTGCCAGCAGCCTGGGACAGGCTGGAGAGCAGTACTTC
CASSLGQAGEQYF
>TRBD2|TRBJ2-1|TRBV6-4|once
TGTGCCAGCAGCATCGCCCCGACTAGCGGGAGCTTTGAGCAGTTCTTC
CASSIAPTSGSFEQFF
>.|TRBJ1-4|TRBV7-8|.
TGTGCCAGCAGCCGTTATCGGCCGGACAGTCCCAATGAAAAACTGTTTTTT
CASSRYRPDSPNEKLFF
>TRBD1|TRBJ2-2|TRBV5-4|.
TGTGCCAGCAGCCCGGGGACAGGGAGGAACACCGGGGAGCTGTTTTTT
CASSPGTGRNTGELFF
>TRBD2|TRBJ2-1|TRBV5-6|.
TGTGCCAGCAGCCGCCCCTTAGCTAGCGGGATAAGCAATGAGCAGTTCTTC
CASSRPLASGISNEQFF
>TRBD1|TRBJ1-5|TRBV11-2|.
TGTGCCAGCAGCGCCGGGACAGCTAATAGCAATCAGCCCCAGCATTTT
CASSAGTANSNQPQHF
>TRBD1|TRBJ1-1|TRBV19|few
TGTGCCAGTAGTATGTATCAGGGGGTCACTGAAGCTTTCTTT
CASSMYQGVTEAFF
>.|TRBJ1-4|TRBV19|.
TGTGCCAGTAGTATAGACGTGGAACTGTTTTTT
CASSIDVELFF
>.|TRBJ2-3|TRBV7-3|.
TGTGCCAGCAGCCAAAGGAGGTTTGGCACAGATACGCAGTATTTT
CASSQRRFGTDTQYF
>TRBD2|TRBJ2-1|TRBV10-3|.
TGTGCCATCAGTGGTAAGCGGGAGGGCCTCGATGAGCAGTTCTTC
CAISGKREGLDEQFF
>TRBD1|TRBJ2-1|TRBV19|.
TGTGCCAGCGGGACAGGCGATAATGAGCAGTTCTTC
CASGTGDNEQFF
>.|TRBJ2-7|TRBV9|.
TGTGCCAGCAGCGTAGAGGAAGGGTTGGTCTACGAGCAGTACTTC
CASSVEEGLVYEQYF
>TRBD1|TRBJ2-7|TRBV5-1|.
TGCGCCAGCAGGGGAGGTTCGGGACAGGGGTACGAGCAGTACTTC
CASRGGSGQGYEQYF
>TRBD1|TRBJ2-7|TRBV4-3|.
TGCGCCAGCAGCACGACGACAGGGGCCCACGAGCAGTACTTC
CASSTTTGAHEQYF
>.|TRBJ1-3|TRBV18|.
TGTGCCAGCTCACCGGGGATGAGCTCTGGAAACACCATATATTTT
CASSPGMSSGNTIYF
>.|TRBJ1-5|TRBV28|.
TGTGCCAGCAGCCCCTTAACAGGTAGTGTTCAGCCCCAGCATTTT
CASSPLTGSVQPQHF
>.|TRBJ2-7|TRBV18|.
TGTGCCAGCTCAGCCTCCGGAGGGACCTACGAGCAGTACTTC
CASSASGGTYEQYF
>.|TRBJ2-5|TRBV6-6|.
TGTGCCAGCAGTATACAAGAGACCCAGTACTTC
CASSIQETQYF
>.|TRBJ2-3|TRBV21-1|.
TGTGCCAACTCGCCCGGGACTAGCGAAATTAACACAGATACGCAGTATTTT
CANSPGTSEINTDTQYF
>.|TRBJ2-7|TRBV2|few
TGTGCCAGCACTGCGGGGTACGAGCAGTACTTC
CASTAGYEQYF
>.|TRBJ1-2|TRBV28|.
TGTGCCAGCAGCCTGACATTGGTAGGCTACACCTTC
CASSLTLVGYTF